This T cell receptor (beta chain) was recorded in a study of OX40 agonist ivuxolimab in advanced cancers. Study as a whole: Earlier treatment with anti-PD-1, anti-PD-L1 or anti-CTLA-4 was permitted, and over 35% had received some.

The method was immunoSEQ multiplex PCR; TCRdb's version includes in-frame clones alone and lacks a portion of them. The sample includes tens of thousands of clones, about 89% seen only once; the top ten take 1.5% to 2%. The TCR sequence derives from an adult with an advanced solid tumor such as melanoma, head and neck, liver or kidney cancer. Source: CD4+ or CD8+ T cells sorted from blood, taken in a trial of the OX40 agonist ivuxolimab.

CDR3 coding DNA: TGTGCCAGCAGTTCTAGGGGTCAAGAGACCCAGTACTTC. Residues: CASSSRGQETQYF. The V and J genes are TRBV27 and TRBJ2-5; a possible D gene is TRBD1 (5 bases). CDR3 length: 13 residues. Per germline, CDR1 MNHEY and CDR2 SMNVEV (reference sequence). V was trimmed by 4 bases and J by 2 bases, leaving 8 bases between them.